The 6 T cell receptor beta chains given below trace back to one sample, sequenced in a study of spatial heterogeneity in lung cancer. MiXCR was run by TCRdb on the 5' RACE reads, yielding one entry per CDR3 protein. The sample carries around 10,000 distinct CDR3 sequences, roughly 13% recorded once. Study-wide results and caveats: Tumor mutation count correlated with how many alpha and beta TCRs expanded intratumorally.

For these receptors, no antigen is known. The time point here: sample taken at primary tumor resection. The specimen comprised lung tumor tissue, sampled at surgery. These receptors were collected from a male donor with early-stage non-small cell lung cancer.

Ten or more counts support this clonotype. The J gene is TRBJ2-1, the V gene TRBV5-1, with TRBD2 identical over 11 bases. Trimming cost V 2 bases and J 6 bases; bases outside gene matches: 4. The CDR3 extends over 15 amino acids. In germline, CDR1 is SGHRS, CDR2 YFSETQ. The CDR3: CASSLGSGRANEQFF. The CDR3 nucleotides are TGCGCCAGCAGCTTAGGTAGCGGGAGGGCCAATGAGCAGTTCTTC.

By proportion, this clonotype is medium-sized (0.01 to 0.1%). CDR3 coding DNA: TGTGCCAGCAGCCTTTTCGGGACCGACACTGAAGCTTTCTTT. Translated, it gives CASSLFGTDTEAFF. The J gene is TRBJ1-1, the V gene TRBV7-9, with D possibly TRBD1 on 5 matching bases. This CDR3 has 14 amino acids. V was trimmed by 5 bases and J by 3 bases, leaving 13 bases between them. The germline CDR1 and CDR2 sequences are SEHNR and FQNEAQ (reference sequence).

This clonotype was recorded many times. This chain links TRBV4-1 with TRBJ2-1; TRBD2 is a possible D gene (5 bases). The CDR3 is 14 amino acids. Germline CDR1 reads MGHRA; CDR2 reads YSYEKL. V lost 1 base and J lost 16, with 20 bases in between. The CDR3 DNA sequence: TGCGCCAGCAGCCAAGGGACTCATGTATCCAGTCGTTTCTTC. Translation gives CASSQGTHVSSRFF.

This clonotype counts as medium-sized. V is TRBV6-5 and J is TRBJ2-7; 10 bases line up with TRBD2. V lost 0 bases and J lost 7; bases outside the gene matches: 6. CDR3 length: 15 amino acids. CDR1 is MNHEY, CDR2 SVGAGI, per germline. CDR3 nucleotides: TGTGCCAGCAGTTACTCCTTAGCGGGAGGTGGGGAGCAGTACTTC. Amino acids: CASSYSLAGGGEQYF.

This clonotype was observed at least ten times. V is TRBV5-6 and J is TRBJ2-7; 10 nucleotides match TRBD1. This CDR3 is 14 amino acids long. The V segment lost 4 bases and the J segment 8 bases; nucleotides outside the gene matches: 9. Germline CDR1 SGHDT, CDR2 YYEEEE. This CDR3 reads CASSPGTGDLKQYF. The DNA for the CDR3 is TGTGCCAGCAGCCCCGGGACAGGGGATTTGAAGCAGTACTTC.

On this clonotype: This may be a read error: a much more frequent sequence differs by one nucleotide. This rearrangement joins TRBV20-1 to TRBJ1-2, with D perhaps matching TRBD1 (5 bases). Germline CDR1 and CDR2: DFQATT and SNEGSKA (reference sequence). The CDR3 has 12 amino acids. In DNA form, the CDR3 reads TGCAGTGCTAGATCGGGGGATCCTGGCTGCACCTTC. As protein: CSARSGDPGCTF.